This T cell receptor beta chain originates from a study of blood T cell repertoires in COVID-19 (dated by TCRdb to about 2020). Regarding the complete study: The collaborator samples originated in the United States, Italy and Spain and spanned the acute and convalescent phases of COVID-19. Subjects who had been exposed to COVID-19, were actively infected with it, or had recovered from it provided the deeply sampled blood TCRbeta repertoires that made up the dataset. The material from the prospective study consisted of cDNA or gDNA derived from T cells, B-cell-depleted T cells, or PBMCs. Samples came from the ongoing ImmuneRACE study (first 160 participants) plus 1,254 subjects from 6 global collaborators. The repertoires were made available in a free public database intended to serve as a resource for research on the immune response to SARS-CoV-2. Where HLA class I and class II types were available, the types were taken from metadata supplied by the sample provider, not from assay-based typing. A de-identified subject ID, COVID-19 status, age in years and sex were almost always included in the sample metadata.

Turning to this clone: Its antigen remains undetermined. No base quality information exists; no much larger clone differs at one position.

Broad study findings and their caveats: Clinical and demographic metadata were provided uncurated, with the amount varying by source and participant.

CDR1 and CDR2 were assigned from the germline V gene as SGHTS and YDEGEE. The trim is 3 bases for V and 7 bases for J, with a gap of 7 bases between the germline ends. From the cysteine through the phenylalanine, the CDR3 covers 11 amino acids. Only the CDR3 portion is preserved as DNA: 33 bases, with reading frame beginning at the first base. The collaborating institutions used their own protocols to collect whole blood in K2EDTA tubes. For TCRbeta analysis, collaborators shipped samples as frozen whole blood, isolated PBMCs, or DNA extracted from either of those sample types. TCRbeta CDR3 regions were amplified from genomic DNA using the immunoSEQ Assay, a bias-controlled multiplex PCR. On the study's bioinformatics: The number of nucleated cells in each sample was estimated from the amplification of reference gene primers within the assay. To quantify the absolute abundance of each unique TCRbeta CDR3 rearrangement, sequence reads were collapsed and filtered. For each sample, productive Simpson clonality was calculated as the square root of Simpson's diversity index over productive rearrangements. In its TCRdb copy, this immuneACCESS table keeps in-frame sequences only and misses some clones. Where compared with another copy, unresolved V genes explain less than half of these, and the others have no known cause. V, J and clone size were drawn from that table, and D and trimming were deduced from the DNA. The sample profile shows 150,000 to 180,000 clones; more than 65% of them were found once. The biggest ten clones account for nearly 10% of the sample.

This TCR came from a woman aged 45-60 years with acute or convalescent COVID-19. The specimen was peripheral blood. The sequence joins TRBV5-8 to TRBJ1-1; the D gene cannot be named for sure. CDR3 reads: CASSSGGEAFF. The DNA sequence is given as TGTGCCAGCAGCTCAGGAGGTGAAGCTTTCTTT.